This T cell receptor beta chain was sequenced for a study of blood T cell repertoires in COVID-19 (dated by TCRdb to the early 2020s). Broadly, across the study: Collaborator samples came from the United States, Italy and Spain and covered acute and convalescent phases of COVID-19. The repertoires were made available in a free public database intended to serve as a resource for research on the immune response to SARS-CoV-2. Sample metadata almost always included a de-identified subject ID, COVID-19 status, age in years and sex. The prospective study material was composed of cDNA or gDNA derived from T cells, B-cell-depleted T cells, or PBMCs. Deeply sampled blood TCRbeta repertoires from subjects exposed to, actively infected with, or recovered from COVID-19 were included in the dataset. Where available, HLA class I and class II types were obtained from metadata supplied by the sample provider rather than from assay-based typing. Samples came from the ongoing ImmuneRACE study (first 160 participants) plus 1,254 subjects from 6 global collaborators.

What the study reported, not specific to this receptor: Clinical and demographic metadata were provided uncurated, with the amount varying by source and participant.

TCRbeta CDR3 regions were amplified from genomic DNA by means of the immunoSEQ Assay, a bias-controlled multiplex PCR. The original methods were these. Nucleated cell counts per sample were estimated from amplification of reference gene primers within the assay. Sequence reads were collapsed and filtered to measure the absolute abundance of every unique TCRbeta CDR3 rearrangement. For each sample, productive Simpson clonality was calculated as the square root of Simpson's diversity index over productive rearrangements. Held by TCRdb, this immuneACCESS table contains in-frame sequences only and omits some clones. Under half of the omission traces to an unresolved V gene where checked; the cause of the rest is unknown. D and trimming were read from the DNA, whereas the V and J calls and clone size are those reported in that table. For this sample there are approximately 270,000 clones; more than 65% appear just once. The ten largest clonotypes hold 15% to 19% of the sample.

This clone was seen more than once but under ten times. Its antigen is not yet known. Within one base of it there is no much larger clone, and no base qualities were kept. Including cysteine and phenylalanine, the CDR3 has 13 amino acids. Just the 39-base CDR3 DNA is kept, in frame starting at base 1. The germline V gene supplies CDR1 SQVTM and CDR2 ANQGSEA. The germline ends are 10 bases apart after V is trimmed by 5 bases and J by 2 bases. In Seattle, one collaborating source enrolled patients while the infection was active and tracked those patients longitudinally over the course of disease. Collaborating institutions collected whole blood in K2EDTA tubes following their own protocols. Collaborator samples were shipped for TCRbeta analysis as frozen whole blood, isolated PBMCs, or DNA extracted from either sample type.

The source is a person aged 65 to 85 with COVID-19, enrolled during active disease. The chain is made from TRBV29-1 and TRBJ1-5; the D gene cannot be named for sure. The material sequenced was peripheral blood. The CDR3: CSVREVGNQPQHF. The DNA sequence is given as TGCAGCGTTCGGGAAGTGGGCAATCAGCCCCAGCATTTT.